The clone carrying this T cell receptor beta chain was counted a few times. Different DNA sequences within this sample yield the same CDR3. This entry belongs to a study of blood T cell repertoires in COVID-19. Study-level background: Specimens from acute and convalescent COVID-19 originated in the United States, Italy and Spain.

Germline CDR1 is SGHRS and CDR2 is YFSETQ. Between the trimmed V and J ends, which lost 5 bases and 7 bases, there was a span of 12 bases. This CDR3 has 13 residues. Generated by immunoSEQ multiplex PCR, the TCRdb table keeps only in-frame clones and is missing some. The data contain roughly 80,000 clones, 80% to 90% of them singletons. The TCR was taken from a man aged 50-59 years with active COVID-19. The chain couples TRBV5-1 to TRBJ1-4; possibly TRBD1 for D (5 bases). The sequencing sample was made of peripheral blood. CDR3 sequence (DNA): TGCGCCAGCAGTGGGGGGTCCGGTGAAAAACTGTTTTTT. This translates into CASSGGSGEKLFF.